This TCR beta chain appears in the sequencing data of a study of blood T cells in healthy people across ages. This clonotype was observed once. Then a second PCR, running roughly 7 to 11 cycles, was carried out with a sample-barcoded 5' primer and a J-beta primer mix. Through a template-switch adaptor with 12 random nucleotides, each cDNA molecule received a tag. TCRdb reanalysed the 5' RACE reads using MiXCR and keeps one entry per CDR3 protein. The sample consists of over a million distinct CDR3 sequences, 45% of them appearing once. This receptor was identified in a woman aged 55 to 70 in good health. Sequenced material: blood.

This CDR3 reads CASGSRGFDEKLFF. CDR3 nucleotide sequence: TGTGCCAGCGGGTCACGGGGGTTTGATGAAAAACTGTTTTTT. The chain recombines TRBV5-6 with TRBJ1-4, with D tentatively TRBD1 (5 bases). Germline V CDR1 and CDR2: SGHDT, YYEEEE. Deletions cut 7 bases from V and 6 bases from J, with 16 bases between. This CDR3 has 14 residues. The variable domain in full, with the rest retrieved from reference TRBV5-6 and TRBJ1-4, is DAGVTQSPTHLIKTRGQQVTLRCSPKSGHDTVSWYQQALGQGPQFIFQYYEEEERQRGNFPDRFSGHQFPNYSSELNVNALLLGDSALYLCASGSRGFDEKLFFGSGTQLSVL.